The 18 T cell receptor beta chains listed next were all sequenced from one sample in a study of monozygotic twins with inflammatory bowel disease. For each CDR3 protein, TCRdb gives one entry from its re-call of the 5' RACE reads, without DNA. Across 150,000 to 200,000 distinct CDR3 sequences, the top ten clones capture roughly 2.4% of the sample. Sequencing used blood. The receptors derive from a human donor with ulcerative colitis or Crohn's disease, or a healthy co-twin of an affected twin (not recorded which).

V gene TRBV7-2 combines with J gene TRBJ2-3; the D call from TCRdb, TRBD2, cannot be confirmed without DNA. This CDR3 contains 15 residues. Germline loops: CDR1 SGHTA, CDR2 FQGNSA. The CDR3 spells CASSLLLAGADTQYF. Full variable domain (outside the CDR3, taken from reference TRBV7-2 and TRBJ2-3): GAGVSQSPSNKVTEKGKDVELRCDPISGHTALYWYRQSLGQGLEFLIYFQGNSAPDKSGLPSDRFSAERTGGSVSTLTIQRTQQEDSAVYLCASSLLLAGADTQYFGPGTRLTVL.

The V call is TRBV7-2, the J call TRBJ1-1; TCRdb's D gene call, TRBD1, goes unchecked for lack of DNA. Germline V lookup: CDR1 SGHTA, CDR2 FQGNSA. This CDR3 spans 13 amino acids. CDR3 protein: CASSAQGAAEAFF. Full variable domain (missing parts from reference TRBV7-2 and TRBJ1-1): GAGVSQSPSNKVTEKGKDVELRCDPISGHTALYWYRQSLGQGLEFLIYFQGNSAPDKSGLPSDRFSAERTGGSVSTLTIQRTQQEDSAVYLCASSAQGAAEAFFGQGTRLTVV.

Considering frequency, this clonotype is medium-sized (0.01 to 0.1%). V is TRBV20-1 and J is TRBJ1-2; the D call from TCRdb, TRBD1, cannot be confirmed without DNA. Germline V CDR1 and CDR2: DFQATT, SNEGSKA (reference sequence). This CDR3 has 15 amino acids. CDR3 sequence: CSATQPTGEISGYTF.

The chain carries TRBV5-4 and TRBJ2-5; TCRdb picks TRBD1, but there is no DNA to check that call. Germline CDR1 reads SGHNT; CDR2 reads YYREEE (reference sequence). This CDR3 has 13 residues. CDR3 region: CASSVQDQETQYF.

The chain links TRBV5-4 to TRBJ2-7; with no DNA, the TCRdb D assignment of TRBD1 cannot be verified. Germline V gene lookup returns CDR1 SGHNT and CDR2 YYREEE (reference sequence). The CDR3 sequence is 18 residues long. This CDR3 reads CASSPRQGRHGSSYEQYF.

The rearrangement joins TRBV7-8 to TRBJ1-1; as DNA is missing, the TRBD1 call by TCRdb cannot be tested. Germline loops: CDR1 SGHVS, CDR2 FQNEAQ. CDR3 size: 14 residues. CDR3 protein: CASSVQGGGEEAFF.

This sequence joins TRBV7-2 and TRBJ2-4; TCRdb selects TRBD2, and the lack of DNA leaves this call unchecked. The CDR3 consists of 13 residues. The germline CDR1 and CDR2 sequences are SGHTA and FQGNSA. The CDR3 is CASSPTSGEIQYF.

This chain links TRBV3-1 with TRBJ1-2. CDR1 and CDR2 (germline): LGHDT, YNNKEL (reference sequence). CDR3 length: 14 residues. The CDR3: CASSQGWTDYGYTF.

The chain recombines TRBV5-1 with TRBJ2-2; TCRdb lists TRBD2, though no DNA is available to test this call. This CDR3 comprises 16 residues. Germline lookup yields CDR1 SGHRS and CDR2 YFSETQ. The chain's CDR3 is CASSLIAGGNTGELFF.

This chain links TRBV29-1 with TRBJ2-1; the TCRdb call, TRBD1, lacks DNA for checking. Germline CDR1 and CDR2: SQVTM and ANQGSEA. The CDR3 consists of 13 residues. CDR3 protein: CSVGTGGYNEQFF.

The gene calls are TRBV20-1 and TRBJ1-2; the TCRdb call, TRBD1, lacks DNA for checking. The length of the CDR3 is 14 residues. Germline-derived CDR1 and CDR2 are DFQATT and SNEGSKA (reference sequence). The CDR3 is CSARVAGGNYGYTF.

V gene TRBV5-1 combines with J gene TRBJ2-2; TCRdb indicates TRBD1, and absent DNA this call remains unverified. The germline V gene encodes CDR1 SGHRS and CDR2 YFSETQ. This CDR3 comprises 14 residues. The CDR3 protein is CASSPWEWSGELFF.

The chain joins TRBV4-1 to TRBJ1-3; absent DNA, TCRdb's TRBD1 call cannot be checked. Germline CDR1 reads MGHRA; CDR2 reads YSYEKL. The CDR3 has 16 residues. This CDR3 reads CASSQDGRGPRGTIYF.

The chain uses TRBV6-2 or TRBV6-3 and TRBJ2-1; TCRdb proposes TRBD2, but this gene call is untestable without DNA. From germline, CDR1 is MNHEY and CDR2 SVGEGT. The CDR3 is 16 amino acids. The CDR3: CASSELADVSYNEQFF.

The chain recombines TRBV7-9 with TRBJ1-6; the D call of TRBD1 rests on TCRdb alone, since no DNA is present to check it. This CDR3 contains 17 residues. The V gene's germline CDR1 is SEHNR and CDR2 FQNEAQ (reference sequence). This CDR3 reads CASSLRAVEAYNSPLHF.

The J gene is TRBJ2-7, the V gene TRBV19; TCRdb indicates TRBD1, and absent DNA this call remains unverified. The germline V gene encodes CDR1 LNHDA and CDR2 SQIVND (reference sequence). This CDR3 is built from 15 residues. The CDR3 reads CASSIARQGNYEQYF.

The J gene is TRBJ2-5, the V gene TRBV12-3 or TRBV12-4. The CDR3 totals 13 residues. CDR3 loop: CASSLPARETQYF.

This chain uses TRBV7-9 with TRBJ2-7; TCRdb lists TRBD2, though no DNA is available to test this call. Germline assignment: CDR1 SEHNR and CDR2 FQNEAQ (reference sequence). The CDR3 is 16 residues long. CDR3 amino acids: CASSLGGLAGFNEQYF.